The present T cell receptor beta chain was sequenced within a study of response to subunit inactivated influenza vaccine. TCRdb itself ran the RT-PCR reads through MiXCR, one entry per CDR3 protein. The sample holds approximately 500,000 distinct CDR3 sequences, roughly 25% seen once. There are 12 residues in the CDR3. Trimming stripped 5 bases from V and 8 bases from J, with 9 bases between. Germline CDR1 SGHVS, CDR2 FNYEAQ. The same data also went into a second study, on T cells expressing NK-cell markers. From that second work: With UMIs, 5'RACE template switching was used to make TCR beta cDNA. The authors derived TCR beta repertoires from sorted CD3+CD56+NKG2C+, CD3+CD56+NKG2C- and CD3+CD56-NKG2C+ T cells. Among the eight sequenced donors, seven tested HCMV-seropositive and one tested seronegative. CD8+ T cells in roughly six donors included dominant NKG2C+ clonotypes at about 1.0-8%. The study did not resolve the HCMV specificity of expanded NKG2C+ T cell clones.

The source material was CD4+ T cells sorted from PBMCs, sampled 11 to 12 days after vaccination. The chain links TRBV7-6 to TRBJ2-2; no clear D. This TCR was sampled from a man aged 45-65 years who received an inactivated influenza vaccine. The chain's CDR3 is CASSPDLGELFF. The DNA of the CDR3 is TGTGCCAGCAGCCCTGATTTGGGGGAGCTGTTTTTT.